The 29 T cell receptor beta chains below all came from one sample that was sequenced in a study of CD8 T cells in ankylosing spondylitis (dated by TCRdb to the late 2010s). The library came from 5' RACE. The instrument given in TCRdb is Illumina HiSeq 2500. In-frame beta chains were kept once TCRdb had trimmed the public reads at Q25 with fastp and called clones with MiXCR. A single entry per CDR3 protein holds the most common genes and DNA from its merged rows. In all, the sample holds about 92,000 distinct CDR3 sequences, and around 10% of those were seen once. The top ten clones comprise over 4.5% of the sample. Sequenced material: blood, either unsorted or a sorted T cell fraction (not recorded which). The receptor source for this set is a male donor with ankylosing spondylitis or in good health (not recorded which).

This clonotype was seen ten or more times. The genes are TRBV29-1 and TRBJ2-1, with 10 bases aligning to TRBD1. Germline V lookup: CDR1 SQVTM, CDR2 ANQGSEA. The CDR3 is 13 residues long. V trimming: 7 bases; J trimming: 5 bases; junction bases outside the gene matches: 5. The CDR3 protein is CSERTGGNNEQFF. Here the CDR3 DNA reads TGCAGCGAGAGGACAGGGGGAAACAATGAGCAGTTCTTC.

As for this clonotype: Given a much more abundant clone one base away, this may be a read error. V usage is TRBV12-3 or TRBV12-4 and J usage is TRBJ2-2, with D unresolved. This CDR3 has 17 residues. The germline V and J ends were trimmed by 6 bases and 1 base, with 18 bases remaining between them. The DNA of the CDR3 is TGTGCCAGCAGGTCCGCCCTGGTCTCGCGGAACACCGGGGAGCTGTTTTTT. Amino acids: CASRSALVSRNTGELFF.

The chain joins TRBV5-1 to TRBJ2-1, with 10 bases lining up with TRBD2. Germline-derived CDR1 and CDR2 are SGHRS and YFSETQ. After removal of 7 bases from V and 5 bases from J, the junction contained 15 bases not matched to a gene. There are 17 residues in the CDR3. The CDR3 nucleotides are TGCGCCAGCCAGGAAGACATCATAGCGGGGGGCGACAATGAGCAGTTCTTC. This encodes CASQEDIIAGGDNEQFF.

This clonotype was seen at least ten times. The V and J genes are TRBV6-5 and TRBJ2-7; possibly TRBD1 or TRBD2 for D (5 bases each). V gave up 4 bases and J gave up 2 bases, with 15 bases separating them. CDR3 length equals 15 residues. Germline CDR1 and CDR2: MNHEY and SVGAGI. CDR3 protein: CASSLTPGRTYEQYF. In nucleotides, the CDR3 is TGTGCCAGCAGTTTGACACCGGGACGAACCTACGAGCAGTACTTC.

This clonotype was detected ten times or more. Written as DNA, the CDR3 is TGTGCCAGCAGTTTAAGGGGGGGTGGCCAGCCCCAGCATTTT. Translating gives CASSLRGGGQPQHF. The rearrangement joins TRBV27 to TRBJ1-5, with D perhaps TRBD1 (6 bases). The V end lost 2 bases, the J end lost 7 bases, and 12 bases lay between the germline ends. The CDR3 is made up of 14 amino acids. The germline V gene encodes CDR1 MNHEY and CDR2 SMNVEV (reference sequence).

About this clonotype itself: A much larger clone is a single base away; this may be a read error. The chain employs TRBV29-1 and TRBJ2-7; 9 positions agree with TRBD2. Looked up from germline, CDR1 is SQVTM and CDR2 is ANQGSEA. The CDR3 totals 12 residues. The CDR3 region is CSVGLANYGQYF. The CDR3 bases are TGCAGCGTGGGACTAGCAAACTACGGGCAGTACTTC.

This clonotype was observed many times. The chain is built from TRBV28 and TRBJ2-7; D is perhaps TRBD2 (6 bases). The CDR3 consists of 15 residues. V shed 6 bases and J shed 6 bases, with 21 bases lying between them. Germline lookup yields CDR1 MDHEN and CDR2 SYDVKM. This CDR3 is CASSPSGGTLFEQYF. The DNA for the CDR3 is TGTGCCAGCAGCCCCTCTGGCGGGACTCTCTTCGAGCAGTACTTC.

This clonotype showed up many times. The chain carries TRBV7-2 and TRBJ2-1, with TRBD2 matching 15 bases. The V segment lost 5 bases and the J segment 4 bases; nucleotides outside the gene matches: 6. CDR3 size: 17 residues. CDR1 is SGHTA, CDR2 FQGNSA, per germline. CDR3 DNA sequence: TGTGCCAGCAGCCCTGGACTAGCGGGGGGGTATTACAATGAGCAGTTCTTC. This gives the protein CASSPGLAGGYYNEQFF.

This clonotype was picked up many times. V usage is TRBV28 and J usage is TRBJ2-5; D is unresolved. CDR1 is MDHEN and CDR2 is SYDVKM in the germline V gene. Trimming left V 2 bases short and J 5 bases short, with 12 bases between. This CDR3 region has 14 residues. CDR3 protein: CASSLTNQFETQYF. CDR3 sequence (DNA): TGTGCCAGCAGTTTAACGAACCAGTTTGAGACCCAGTACTTC.

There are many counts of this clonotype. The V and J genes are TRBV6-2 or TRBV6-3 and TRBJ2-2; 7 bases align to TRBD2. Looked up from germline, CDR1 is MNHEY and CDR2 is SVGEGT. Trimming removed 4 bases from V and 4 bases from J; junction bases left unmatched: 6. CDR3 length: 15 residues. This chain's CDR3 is CASSSATSPTGELFF. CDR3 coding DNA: TGTGCCAGCAGTTCGGCGACTAGCCCCACCGGGGAGCTGTTTTTT.

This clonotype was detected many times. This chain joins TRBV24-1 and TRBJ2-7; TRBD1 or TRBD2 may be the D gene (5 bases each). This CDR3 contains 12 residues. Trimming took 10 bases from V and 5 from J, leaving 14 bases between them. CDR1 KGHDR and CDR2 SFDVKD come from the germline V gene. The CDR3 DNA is TGTGCCACAGGGGACCAGGGCCACGAGCAGTACTTC. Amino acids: CATGDQGHEQYF.

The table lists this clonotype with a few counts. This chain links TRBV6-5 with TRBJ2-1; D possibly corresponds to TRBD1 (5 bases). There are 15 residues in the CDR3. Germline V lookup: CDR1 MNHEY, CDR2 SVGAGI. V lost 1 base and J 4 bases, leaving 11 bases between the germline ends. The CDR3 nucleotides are TGTGCCAGCAGTTACTTCACCACAGGTTACAATGAGCAGTTCTTC. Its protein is CASSYFTTGYNEQFF.

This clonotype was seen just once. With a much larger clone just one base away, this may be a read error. CDR3 loop: CASSFEVFAEAFF. CDR3 DNA: TGTGCCAGCAGTTTCGAGGTTTTTGCTGAAGCTTTCTTT. The V call is TRBV28, the J call TRBJ1-1; no firm D call. Per the germline V gene, CDR1 is MDHEN and CDR2 is SYDVKM. CDR3 length equals 13 residues. Trimming removed 3 bases at V and 6 bases at J, with 11 bases between. Variable domain in full (rest from reference TRBV28 and TRBJ1-1): DVKVTQSSRYLVKRTGEKVFLECVQDMDHENMFWYRQDPGLGLRLIYFSYDVKMKEKGDIPEGYSVSREKKERFSLILESASTNQTSMYLCASSFEVFAEAFFGQGTRLTVV.

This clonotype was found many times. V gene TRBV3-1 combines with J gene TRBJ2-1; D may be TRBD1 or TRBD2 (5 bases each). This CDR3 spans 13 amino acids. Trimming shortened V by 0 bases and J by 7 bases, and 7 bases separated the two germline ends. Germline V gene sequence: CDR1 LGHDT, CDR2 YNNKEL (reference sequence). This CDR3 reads CASSQDRENEQFF. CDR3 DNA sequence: TGTGCCAGCAGCCAAGACAGGGAGAATGAGCAGTTCTTC.

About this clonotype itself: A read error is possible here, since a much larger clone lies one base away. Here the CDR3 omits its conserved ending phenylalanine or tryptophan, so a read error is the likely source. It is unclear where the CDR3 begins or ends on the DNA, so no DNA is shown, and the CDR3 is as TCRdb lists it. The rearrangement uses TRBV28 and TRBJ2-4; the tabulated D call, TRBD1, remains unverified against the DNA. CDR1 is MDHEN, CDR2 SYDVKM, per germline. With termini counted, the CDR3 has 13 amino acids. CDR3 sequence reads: CASSLSRQGFGYL.

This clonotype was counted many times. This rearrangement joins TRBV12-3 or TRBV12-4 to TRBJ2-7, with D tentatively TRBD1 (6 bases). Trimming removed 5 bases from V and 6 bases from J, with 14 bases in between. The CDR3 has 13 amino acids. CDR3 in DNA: TGTGCCAGCAGTCCAGGGGATTTCCCCGAGCAGTACTTC. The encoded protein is CASSPGDFPEQYF.

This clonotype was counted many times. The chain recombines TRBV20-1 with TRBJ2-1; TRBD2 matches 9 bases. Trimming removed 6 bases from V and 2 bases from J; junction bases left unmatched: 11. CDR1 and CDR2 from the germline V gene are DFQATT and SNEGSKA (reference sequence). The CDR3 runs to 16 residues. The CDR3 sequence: CSAIAGAVLTYNEQFF. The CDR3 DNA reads TGCAGTGCGATAGCGGGGGCCGTTTTAACCTACAATGAGCAGTTCTTC.

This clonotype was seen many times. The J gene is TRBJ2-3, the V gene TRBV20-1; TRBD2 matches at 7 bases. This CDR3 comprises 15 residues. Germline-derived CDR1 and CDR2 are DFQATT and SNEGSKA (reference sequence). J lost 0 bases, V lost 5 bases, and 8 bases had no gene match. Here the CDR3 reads CSAPPSGTSTDTQYF. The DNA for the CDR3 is TGCAGTGCTCCTCCTAGCGGCACTAGCACAGATACGCAGTATTTT.

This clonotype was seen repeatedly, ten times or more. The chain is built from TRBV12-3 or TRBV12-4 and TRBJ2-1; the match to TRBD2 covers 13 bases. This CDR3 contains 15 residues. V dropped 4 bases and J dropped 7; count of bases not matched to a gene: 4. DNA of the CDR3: TGTGCCAGCAGTTCGGAACTAGCGGGGGGGAATGAGCAGTTCTTC. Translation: CASSSELAGGNEQFF.

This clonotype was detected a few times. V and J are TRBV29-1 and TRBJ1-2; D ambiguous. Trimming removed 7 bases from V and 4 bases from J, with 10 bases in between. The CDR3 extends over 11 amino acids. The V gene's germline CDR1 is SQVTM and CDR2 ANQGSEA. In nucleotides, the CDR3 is TGCAGCGCTATGGCCTCCTATGGCTACACCTTC. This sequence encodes CSAMASYGYTF. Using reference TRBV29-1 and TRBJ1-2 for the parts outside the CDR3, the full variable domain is SAVISQKPSRDICQRGTSLTIQCQVDSQVTMMFWYRQQPGQSLTLIATANQGSEATYESGFVIDKFPISRPNLTFSTLTVSNMSPEDSSIYLCSAMASYGYTFGSGTRLTVV.

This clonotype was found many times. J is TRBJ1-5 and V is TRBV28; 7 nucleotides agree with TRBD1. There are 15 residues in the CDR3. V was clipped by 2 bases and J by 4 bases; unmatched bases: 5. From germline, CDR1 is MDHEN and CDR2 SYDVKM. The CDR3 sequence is CASSLPGQKNQPQHF. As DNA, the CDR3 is TGTGCCAGCAGTTTACCGGGACAGAAGAATCAGCCCCAGCATTTT.

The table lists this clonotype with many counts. CDR3 DNA sequence: TGTGCCAGCAGTCTACCGGGACAGGTTAATTCACCCCTCCACTTT. It translates to CASSLPGQVNSPLHF. The J gene is TRBJ1-6, the V gene TRBV28, with 8 bases identical to TRBD1. V was clipped by 5 bases and J by 6 bases; unmatched bases: 6. The germline V gene encodes CDR1 MDHEN and CDR2 SYDVKM. The CDR3 has 15 amino acids.

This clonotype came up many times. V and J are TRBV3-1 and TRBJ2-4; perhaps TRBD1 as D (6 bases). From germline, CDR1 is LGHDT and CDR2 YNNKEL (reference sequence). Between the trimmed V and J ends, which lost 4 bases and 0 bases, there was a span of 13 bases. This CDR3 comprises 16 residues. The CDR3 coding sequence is TGTGCCAGCAGCCTCGAGCAGGGGACAGCCAAAAACATTCAGTACTTC. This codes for CASSLEQGTAKNIQYF.

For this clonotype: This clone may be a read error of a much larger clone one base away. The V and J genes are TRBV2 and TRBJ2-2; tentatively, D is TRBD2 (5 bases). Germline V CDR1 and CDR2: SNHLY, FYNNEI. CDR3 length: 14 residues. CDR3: CASSGRVDTGELLF. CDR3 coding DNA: TGTGCCAGCAGTGGGAGAGTTGACACCGGGGAGCTGCTTTTT.

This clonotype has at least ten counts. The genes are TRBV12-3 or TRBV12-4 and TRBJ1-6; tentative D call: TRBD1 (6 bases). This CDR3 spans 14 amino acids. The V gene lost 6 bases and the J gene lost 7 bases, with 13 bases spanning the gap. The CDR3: CASSLGGNNSPLHF. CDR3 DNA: TGTGCCAGCAGCCTAGGGGGGAACAATTCACCCCTCCACTTT.

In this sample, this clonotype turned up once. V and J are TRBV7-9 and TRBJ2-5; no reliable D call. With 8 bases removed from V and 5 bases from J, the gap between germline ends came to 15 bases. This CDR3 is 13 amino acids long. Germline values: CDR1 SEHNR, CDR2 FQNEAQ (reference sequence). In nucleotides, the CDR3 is TGTGCCAGCCGGAAACAGACGGAGGAGACCCAGTACTTC. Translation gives CASRKQTEETQYF.

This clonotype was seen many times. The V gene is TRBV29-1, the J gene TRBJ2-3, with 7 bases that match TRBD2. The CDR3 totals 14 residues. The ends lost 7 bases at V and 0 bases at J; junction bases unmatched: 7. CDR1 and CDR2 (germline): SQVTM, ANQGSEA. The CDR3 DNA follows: TGCAGCGCAAAGCGGGGAGCTAGCACAGATACGCAGTATTTT. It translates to CSAKRGASTDTQYF.

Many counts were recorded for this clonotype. The CDR3 nucleotides read TGTGCCAGCACTTCGGTTTTAGAGACCCAGTACTTC. Translation: CASTSVLETQYF. The chain employs TRBV6-6 and TRBJ2-5; no firm D call. Trimming removed 7 bases from V and 4 bases from J, with 10 bases in between. Germline loops: CDR1 MNHNY, CDR2 SVGAGI (reference sequence). This CDR3 has 12 residues.

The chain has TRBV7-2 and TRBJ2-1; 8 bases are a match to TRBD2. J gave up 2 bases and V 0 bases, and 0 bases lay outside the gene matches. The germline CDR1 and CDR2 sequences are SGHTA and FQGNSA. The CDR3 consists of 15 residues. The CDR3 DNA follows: TGTGCCAGCAGCTTAGCTAGCGGGGCCTACAATGAGCAGTTCTTC. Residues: CASSLASGAYNEQFF.